The 12 T cell receptor beta chains below were found in one sample sequenced in a study of identical twins. MiXCR, run by TCRdb on the 5' RACE reads, gives a single entry per CDR3 protein. The repertoire has 460,000 or so distinct CDR3 sequences, 14% of them found once; the top ten carry over 0.5%. This sample was shared with a second study, whose subject was yellow fever vaccine responses in identical twins.

Sample: CD4+ T cells sorted from blood. The source of these receptors is a woman aged 18-29 years in good health.

The V and J genes are TRBV7-8 and TRBJ2-7; D ambiguous. Germline V gene lookup returns CDR1 SGHVS and CDR2 FQNEAQ. This CDR3 comprises 12 residues. The V end was cut by 5 bases, the J end by 6 bases, with 11 bases between. CDR3: CASSVFKGEQYF. CDR3 coding DNA: TGTGCCAGCAGCGTATTTAAAGGCGAGCAGTACTTC.

A few counts support this clonotype. The CDR3 sequence is CASRPGPPDTQYF. In DNA form, the CDR3 reads TGTGCCAGCAGACCGGGACCCCCGGATACGCAGTATTTT. This chain links TRBV28 with TRBJ2-3; D might be TRBD1 or TRBD2, each matching 5 bases. Looked up from germline, CDR1 is MDHEN and CDR2 is SYDVKM. CDR3 length: 13 residues. The V end was cut by 6 bases, the J end by 6 bases, with 13 bases between. The full variable domain, its missing parts supplied by reference TRBV28 and TRBJ2-3, is DVKVTQSSRYLVKRTGEKVFLECVQDMDHENMFWYRQDPGLGLRLIYFSYDVKMKEKGDIPEGYSVSREKKERFSLILESASTNQTSMYLCASRPGPPDTQYFGPGTRLTVL.

This clonotype was counted a few times. The chain links TRBV12-3 or TRBV12-4 to TRBJ2-2; D perhaps matches TRBD2 (7 bases). V was trimmed by 8 bases and J by 4 bases, leaving 14 bases between them. This CDR3 has 14 residues. CDR3 protein: CASLRGGPTGELFF. CDR3 in DNA: TGTGCCAGCTTGAGGGGGGGACCCACCGGGGAGCTGTTTTTT.

The V call is TRBV7-2, the J call TRBJ2-3; perhaps D is TRBD1 or TRBD2 (6 bases each). Looked up from germline, CDR1 is SGHTA and CDR2 is FQGNSA. Trimming shortened V by 1 base and J by 0 bases, and 14 bases separated the two germline ends. This CDR3 region has 17 residues. CDR3 nucleotides: TGTGCCAGCAGCTTAGGGGGGGCTAGCAGTAGCACAGATACGCAGTATTTT. Translating it yields CASSLGGASSSTDTQYF. Complete variable domain (other parts from reference TRBV7-2 and TRBJ2-3): GAGVSQSPSNKVTEKGKDVELRCDPISGHTALYWYRQSLGQGLEFLIYFQGNSAPDKSGLPSDRFSAERTGGSVSTLTIQRTQQEDSAVYLCASSLGGASSSTDTQYFGPGTRLTVL.

The chain carries TRBV12-3 or TRBV12-4 and TRBJ2-1, with 10 bases identical to TRBD2. This CDR3 contains 14 residues. V lost 9 bases to trimming and J lost 6 bases; unmatched junction nucleotides: 8. This CDR3 reads CASETSGTSNEQFF. The CDR3 DNA is TGTGCCAGTGAAACTAGCGGGACCTCCAATGAGCAGTTCTTC.

The rearrangement uses TRBV28 and TRBJ2-7, with TRBD2 matching 15 bases. The CDR3 consists of 17 residues. Germline-derived CDR1 and CDR2 are MDHEN and SYDVKM. The V and J ends lost 4 bases and 4 bases, in that order; junction bases with no gene match: 8. CDR3 DNA: TGTGCCAGCAGTTCCCACACTGGACTAGCGGGGGGGTACGAGCAGTACTTC. It codes for CASSSHTGLAGGYEQYF. The full variable domain, rest sourced from reference TRBV28 and TRBJ2-7, is DVKVTQSSRYLVKRTGEKVFLECVQDMDHENMFWYRQDPGLGLRLIYFSYDVKMKEKGDIPEGYSVSREKKERFSLILESASTNQTSMYLCASSSHTGLAGGYEQYFGPGTRLTVT.

The table lists this clonotype with a few counts. This rearrangement joins TRBV20-1 to TRBJ2-1, with 8 positions matching TRBD1. Germline trimming cut 3 bases from V and 5 bases from J; bases unmatched to any gene: 3. Germline V gene data show CDR1 as DFQATT and CDR2 as SNEGSKA (reference sequence). There are 13 residues in the CDR3. The CDR3 sequence is CSARDRDNNEQFF. CDR3 DNA sequence: TGCAGTGCTAGGGACAGGGACAACAATGAGCAGTTCTTC.

Only a few counts were recorded for this clonotype. The rearrangement joins TRBV28 to TRBJ2-1; 9 bases agree with TRBD2. This CDR3 contains 16 residues. Per germline, CDR1 MDHEN and CDR2 SYDVKM. The V segment lost 5 bases and the J segment 8 bases; nucleotides outside the gene matches: 13. The CDR3 DNA is TGTGCCAGCAGTGGTCCCGGGACTAGCACCGGCCATGAGCAGTTCTTC. It specifies CASSGPGTSTGHEQFF.

The chain joins TRBV10-3 to TRBJ2-3, with D uncertain. In germline, CDR1 is ENHRY, CDR2 SYGVKD. This CDR3 contains 13 residues. The V end lost 7 bases, the J end lost 2 bases, and 10 bases lay between the germline ends. Here the CDR3 reads CAITTGPTDTQYF. The CDR3 DNA reads as TGTGCCATCACAACCGGGCCCACAGATACGCAGTATTTT.

This clonotype was detected many times. The chain links TRBV12-3 or TRBV12-4 to TRBJ2-1, with D perhaps given as TRBD1 or TRBD2 (5 bases each). The CDR3 loop spans 10 amino acids. Trimming left V 8 bases short and J 6 bases short, with 5 bases between. DNA of the CDR3: TGTGCCAGCGGGGGCAATGAGCAGTTCTTC. Translated: CASGGNEQFF.

The chain joins TRBV4-1 to TRBJ2-7; TRBD2 matches 13 bases. V lost 4 bases and J lost 2; bases outside the gene matches: 11. This CDR3 has 18 residues. CDR1 and CDR2 (germline): MGHRA, YSYEKL. The CDR3 DNA reads as TGCGCCAGCAGCCGAGTTCCGGGACTAGCGGGAAAAGCCTACGAGCAGTACTTC. Its protein is CASSRVPGLAGKAYEQYF.

This clonotype was found a few times. The chain couples TRBV29-1 to TRBJ2-1, with TRBD2 matching 11 bases. Germline-derived CDR1 and CDR2 are SQVTM and ANQGSEA. This CDR3 has 19 residues. J gave up 9 bases and V 4 bases, and 23 bases lay outside the gene matches. CDR3 residues: CSVVWSDSGRADYVSEQFF. CDR3 DNA sequence: TGCAGCGTTGTCTGGTCGGATAGCGGGAGGGCCGATTACGTCAGTGAGCAGTTCTTC.